Reported below is one T cell receptor (beta chain). The clone's antigen remains unknown. No much larger clonotype is one base removed from it; base qualities were not supplied. The data derive from a study of T cell responses to AZD1222 COVID-19 vaccine listed by TCRdb under 2021. Turning to the overall study: TCR sequencing was performed for about 250 trial participants, of whom around 200 were given two doses of AZD1222 and some 25 were given two doses of MenACWY control vaccine. Trial participants were enrolled into age subgroups of 18-55, 56-69 and 70-plus years, which contained about 150, 28 and 57 TCR-sequenced participants, respectively.

Explained via the paper, the time point label denotes: about 28 days (+/-7) after the second vaccine dose. AZD1222 recipients given second doses at about 4 weeks or at about 12 weeks were pooled, since spike-specific TCR depth and breadth were not found to differ between the two schedules. Samples from vaccinated people were obtained from the UK trials COV001 and COV002, which included a single-blind randomized controlled phase 2/3 trial of AZD1222 (ChAdOx1 nCoV-19) in healthy adults. For TCRbeta chain sequencing, PBMC samples were collected from trial participants at day 0 and at day 28 after the second dose. The CDR3 regions of human TCRbeta chains were analyzed by immunosequencing. Concerning the study's data processing: Repertoire TCRs were checked for matches against a reference library of SARS-CoV-2-specific TCRs that had been generated using the MIRA antigen-specificity platform. Breadth meant the fraction of unique TCRs that were SARS-CoV-2-associated, whereas depth meant the fraction of total T cells that were SARS-CoV-2-associated. Using the MIRA data, every spike-specific TCR was mapped to the spike region that the TCR reacted to and assigned to either a CD4 or a CD8 class. Log10-transformed breadth and depth values were compared by one-way ANOVA with Sidak's multiple comparisons tests. Drawn from immuneACCESS, this table holds only the in-frame rearrangements with V and J called that TCRdb kept. Clones are partly lost; checked studies trace under half to an unresolved V gene and leave the rest unexplained. Clonal size and the V and J genes are those of that table, whereas D and trimming came from the DNA. Within this sample are roughly 99,000 clones, with just over 90% of them counted one time only. The top ten clonotypes cover around 8.6% of the sample.

Points the paper makes about the study in general: Participants were mostly white British, with more females than males. The authors suggested clonal diversity may have been underestimated. The 56-69-year group was small, and its depth increase did not reach significance, likely because of low power. Epitopes outside the regions mutated in the B.1.351 and B.1.1.7 variants were reportedly recognized by nearly half of the unique spike-specific TCRs. Because no samples from the day 14 peak response were available, repertoires could be characterized only after the peak T cell response. After two AZD1222 doses, both the breadth and the depth of spike-specific TCRs were significantly higher than at day 0 and than in MenACWY recipients. Conclusions about previously exposed vaccinees were limited because only six AZD1222 recipients were SARS-CoV-2 seropositive at baseline. CD4 TCRs associated with the vaccine covered the entire spike protein, and the dominant responses were in regions 160-218 and 743-854.

Its CDR3 holds 15 amino acids, cysteine through phenylalanine. Only the CDR3 region is kept as DNA, spanning 45 bases read in frame from base 1. V is cut by 0 bases and J by 0 bases, and the space between the germline ends is 7 bases. The CDR1 and CDR2 encoded by the germline V gene are SGDLS and YYNGEE. The chain is assembled from TRBV9 and TRBJ2-1, with the D segment identity uncertain. The source was peripheral blood, collected 28 days after the second AZD1222 dose. This TCR was sampled from an adult who received the AZD1222 COVID-19 vaccine. The CDR3 sequence is CASSVEDRSYNEQFF. The nucleotides are TGTGCCAGCAGCGTAGAGGACCGCTCCTACAATGAGCAGTTCTTC.